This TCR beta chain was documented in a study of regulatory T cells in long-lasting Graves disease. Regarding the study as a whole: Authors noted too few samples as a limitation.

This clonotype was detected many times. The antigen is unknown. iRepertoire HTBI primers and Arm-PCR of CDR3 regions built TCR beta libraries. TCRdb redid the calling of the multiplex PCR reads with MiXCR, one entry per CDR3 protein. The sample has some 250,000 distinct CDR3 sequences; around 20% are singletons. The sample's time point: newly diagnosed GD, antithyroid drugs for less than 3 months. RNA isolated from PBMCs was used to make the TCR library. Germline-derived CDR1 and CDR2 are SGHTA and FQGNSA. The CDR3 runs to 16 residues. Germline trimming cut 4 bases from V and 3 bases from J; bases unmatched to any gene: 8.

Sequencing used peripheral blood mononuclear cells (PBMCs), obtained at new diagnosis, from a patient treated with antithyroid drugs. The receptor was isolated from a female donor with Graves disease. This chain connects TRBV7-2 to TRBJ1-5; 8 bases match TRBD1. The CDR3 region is CASSSKTGVFNQPQHF. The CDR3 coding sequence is TGTGCCAGCAGCTCCAAGACAGGGGTCTTCAATCAGCCCCAGCATTTT.